A selection of T cell receptor beta chains follows, all from one sample in a study of T cells in Graves' hyperthyroidism and ophthalmopathy. In TCRdb, the multiplex PCR reads were re-called with MiXCR into one record per CDR3 protein. The table records 600,000 to 800,000 distinct CDR3 sequences, 30% to 40% of them present only once. What was sequenced was blood. The receptors were gathered from a woman between 35 and 50 years old with Graves' hyperthyroidism. CDR3s include the opening cysteine and the closing phenylalanine or tryptophan. A D gene is named only where the DNA matches it firmly. The listing skips clone size in some rows; elsewhere it reads once, few, many or a size class.

length: 14; size: few; J: TRBJ2-5; V: TRBV12-3/TRBV12-4; D: -; CDR3: CASSLRGLEETQYF; DNA: TGTGCCAGCAGTTTGCGGGGATTAGAAGAGACCCAGTACTTC
length: 14; size: -; J: TRBJ1-5; V: TRBV7-9; D: TRBD1; CDR3: CASSGPGGGQPQHF; DNA: TGTGCCAGCAGCGGGCCAGGGGGCGGGCAGCCCCAGCATTTT
length: 14; size: -; J: TRBJ2-2; V: TRBV6-1; D: -; CDR3: CASSYPRATGELFF; DNA: TGTGCCAGCAGTTACCCCAGGGCCACCGGGGAGCTGTTTTTT
length: 14; size: many; J: TRBJ2-2; V: TRBV7-2; D: -; CDR3: CASSLDRNTGELFF; DNA: TGTGCCAGCAGCTTAGACAGGAACACCGGGGAGCTGTTTTTT
length: 12; size: few; J: TRBJ1-1; V: TRBV19; D: -; CDR3: CASSMGLTEAFF; DNA: TGTGCCAGCAGTATGGGGTTAACTGAAGCTTTCTTT
length: 14; size: few; J: TRBJ1-2; V: TRBV6-2/TRBV6-3; D: -; CDR3: CASRRDKPNYGYTF; DNA: TGTGCCAGCAGAAGGGACAAACCCAACTATGGCTACACCTTC
length: 13; size: -; J: TRBJ1-6; V: TRBV7-3; D: TRBD1; CDR3: CASSLDRITPLHF; DNA: TGTGCCAGCAGCTTGGACAGGATTACACCCCTCCACTTT
length: 14; size: -; J: TRBJ1-1; V: TRBV7-9; D: TRBD1; CDR3: CASSPGGTAFEAFF; DNA: TGTGCCAGCAGCCCCGGAGGGACAGCCTTCGAAGCTTTCTTT
length: 14; size: -; J: TRBJ1-1; V: TRBV27; D: -; CDR3: CASRLRQMNTEAFF; DNA: TGTGCCAGCAGACTCCGACAGATGAACACTGAAGCTTTCTTT
length: 15; size: once; J: TRBJ1-2; V: TRBV14; D: TRBD1; CDR3: CASSRMSGQPYGYTF; DNA: TGTGCCAGCAGTCGTATGTCGGGACAGCCCTATGGCTACACCTTC
length: 15; size: -; J: TRBJ1-2; V: TRBV9; D: TRBD1; CDR3: CASRTLDRGPSGYTF; DNA: TGTGCCAGCAGGACACTGGACAGGGGGCCTTCTGGCTACACCTTC
length: 17; size: -; J: TRBJ2-7; V: TRBV10-3; D: -; CDR3: CAISEYDPGSSYNEQYF; DNA: TGTGCCATCAGTGAATACGATCCAGGGAGCTCCTACAATGAGCAGTACTTC
length: 16; size: few; J: TRBJ2-7; V: TRBV4-1; D: -; CDR3: CASSQQLALPTYEQYF; DNA: TGCGCCAGCAGCCAGCAACTAGCTCTGCCCACCTACGAGCAGTACTTC
length: 12; size: many; J: TRBJ1-1; V: TRBV29-1; D: -; CDR3: CSVEGAGPEAFF; DNA: TGCAGCGTTGAAGGCGCGGGACCTGAAGCTTTCTTT
length: 17; size: few; J: TRBJ1-1; V: TRBV19; D: -; CDR3: CASSIDLAGIGNTEAFF; DNA: TGTGCCAGTAGTATAGATCTAGCTGGCATCGGGAACACTGAAGCTTTCTTT
length: 13; size: many; J: TRBJ1-1; V: TRBV6-6; D: TRBD1; CDR3: CASSGTANTEAFF; DNA: TGTGCCAGCAGCGGGACAGCTAACACTGAAGCTTTCTTT
length: 16; size: few; J: TRBJ1-5; V: TRBV7-2; D: -; CDR3: CASSLAQPGGGQPQHF; DNA: TGTGCCAGCAGCTTAGCGCAGCCGGGGGGGGGTCAGCCCCAGCATTTT
length: 14; size: few; J: TRBJ2-7; V: TRBV12-3/TRBV12-4; D: -; CDR3: CASSKNQGPDEQYF; DNA: TGTGCCAGCAGCAAAAACCAAGGGCCCGACGAGCAGTACTTC